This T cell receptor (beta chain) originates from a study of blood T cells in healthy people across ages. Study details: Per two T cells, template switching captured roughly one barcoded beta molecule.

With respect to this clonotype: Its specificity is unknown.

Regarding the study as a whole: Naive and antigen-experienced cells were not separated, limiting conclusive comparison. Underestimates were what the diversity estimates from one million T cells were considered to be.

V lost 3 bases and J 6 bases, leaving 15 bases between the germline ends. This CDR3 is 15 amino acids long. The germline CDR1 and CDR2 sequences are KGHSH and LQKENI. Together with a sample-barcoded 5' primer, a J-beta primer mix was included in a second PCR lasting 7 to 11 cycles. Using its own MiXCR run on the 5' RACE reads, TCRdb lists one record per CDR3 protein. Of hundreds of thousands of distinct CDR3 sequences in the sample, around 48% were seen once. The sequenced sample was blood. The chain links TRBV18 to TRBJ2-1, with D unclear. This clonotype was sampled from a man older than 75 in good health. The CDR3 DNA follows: TGTGCCAGCTCACCGAACGACATCCTTGCCAATGAGCAGTTCTTC. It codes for CASSPNDILANEQFF.